The present entry profiles one T cell receptor (beta chain) with its context. It has no known antigen specificity. One base away there is no much larger clone; base qualities are not given. The library was prepared using the immunoSEQ multiplex PCR assay. A mixture of 60 forward primers for TCR Vbeta segments and 13 reverse primers for TCR Jbeta segments was used in the multiplex PCR. A multiplex PCR assay on genomic DNA amplified the CDR3 region of rearranged TCR beta genes. The Illumina HiSeq System was used to sequence the amplified TCR beta libraries as 87-base-pair reads. In the paper's pipeline: A later analysis counted approximately 74 million unique TCR beta chains across the 650 to 800 repertoires, and 9 million to 14 million of these chains were shared by at least two donors. A nearest-neighbor algorithm error-corrected the raw reads and collapsed the reads into unique sequences, merging closely related sequences to remove PCR and sequencing errors. CDR3 sequences were aligned to IMGT reference sequences to assign V, D and J gene segments. Each retained sequence needed at least a six-nucleotide match to both a V gene segment and a J gene segment. A rearrangement was called productive if the CDR3 had no stop codons and remained in frame with V and J, and every other rearrangement was called non-productive. Following IMGT convention, CDR3 was defined as the stretch from the second conserved V-encoded cysteine up to the conserved J-encoded phenylalanine. Sequences without an unambiguous match to a single V gene segment were excluded from the earlier analysis of about 600 of the donors. In an earlier analysis of several hundred of the donors, a V segment was called functional when productive rearrangements were above 56.7%, and segregating when the standard deviation between donors exceeded 5%. A statistical classification framework was built for diagnosing cytomegalovirus status from the catalog of TCR beta chain sequences. In a later analysis, V and J genes were assigned by comparing TCR nucleotide sequences against IMGT/GENE-DB human TR gene sequences. In a later analysis, CDR3 sequences and most-parsimonious VDJ recombination scenarios were assigned using the TCRdist pipeline. In a later analysis, each TCR beta chain was defined by its CDR3 amino acid sequence together with its V-gene family, and reads without a unique V-gene family were excluded. To address suspected cross-contamination and a sequencing artifact, a later analysis removed around 590 highly shared, low-generation-probability nucleotide sequences. In a later analysis, a clonal expansion index for each public chain was calculated from normalized within-repertoire ranks of inferred template counts. In a later analysis, generation probabilities were computed with a VDJ recombination model fitted to out-of-frame rearrangements, and the resulting probabilities were checked against IGoR. Hypergeometric tests were used in a later analysis to score TCR-TCR, TCR-HLA and TCR-CMV co-occurrence, with a repertoire-size bias correction applied to the TCR pairs. A later analysis estimated false discovery rates by permuting HLA or CMV assignments 20 times. In a later analysis, co-occurring TCRs were grouped with DBSCAN, and TCRdist sequence similarity was added when clustering was performed within HLA-allele-positive subsets. Repertoires with fewer than 30,000 or more than 120,000 public chains, plus five repertoires with anomalous nucleotide sharing, were excluded from co-occurrence clustering. Imported from immuneACCESS, the table was reduced by TCRdb to in-frame sequences with V and J called. These copies leave out some clones; in studies compared against another copy, an unresolved V gene accounts for under half, and the cause of the remainder is not known. V and J calls and clone size are given by that table; D and trimming were obtained from the DNA. A total of 150,000 to 200,000 clones appear in this sample, approximately 78% of them only once. Roughly 1.5% of the sample lies in the top ten.

The entry originates in a study of cytomegalovirus exposure and HLA in healthy donors (dated by TCRdb to the late 2010s). About the study as a whole: An earlier analysis of approximately 640 of the donors reported 250 to 300 Gb of sequence data and around 120 million unique TCR beta sequences from approximately 180 million T cells. Every discovery cohort repertoire had been produced on one sequencing platform. A later genetic analysis used genome-wide SNP genotypes for 398 of the 666 donors, treating that subset as a discovery cohort. The aim of the study was to test whether cataloging public T cell receptors could identify signatures of past pathogen exposure. An earlier analysis of around 640 of the donors used high-throughput TCR beta sequencing to judge whether each TCR beta V gene segment behaved as functional or pseudogenic. Donor age, sex, ethnicity and CMV serostatus were collected together with the repertoire data. The T cell repertoires of 666 subjects were profiled by immunosequencing and related to cytomegalovirus serostatus. In the later analysis, no new phenotypic data were used to find candidate immune exposures; instead, reliance was placed on TCR beta sequences and their occurrence across donors. Both class I and class II loci were covered by HLA typing, at four-digit resolution. Roughly 300 gigabases of sequencing data and roughly 90 million unique TCR sequences were included in an early release covering about 700 HLA-typed donors. A later analysis re-examined previously published TCR beta repertoires from just over 650 donors and added high-resolution HLA genotyping to investigate patterns of TCR occurrence. Along with the roughly 670-subject first cohort, a separate validation cohort of over 90 different subjects was used. Four or five DR-DQ haplotypes were handled as single units for association and clustering because linkage in the cohort was strong. On average, approximately 250,000 unique TCR beta nucleotide sequences were sequenced per donor among 398 genotyped donors of the cohort, with around 19% of those sequences being non-productive. The number of donors typed differed by locus, with roughly 620-630 for A, B, C, DRB1 and DQB1, around 520 for DQA1, some 570 for DPA1, and under 490 for DPB1. Of the 300 to 500 genotyped donors, approximately 81% were placed in the genetic ancestry cluster associated with self-reported Caucasian donors. To predict cytomegalovirus infection status, the study combined high-throughput TCR immunosequencing, statistical association of individual TCRs with disease status, and machine learning. Overall study outcomes, separate from this receptor: A later analysis reported that several top co-occurrence clusters appeared linked to parvovirus B19, influenza, CMV and Epstein-Barr virus. The earlier analysis of approximately 540 of the donors excluded 15 to 20 rarely observed V segments, including chromosome 9 orphons, because counts were too low. A further reported finding was that TCR beta sequences accurately predicted the HLA-A and HLA-B alleles for most subjects in the first cohort. The study gave a list of 150 to 200 TCR beta chains associated with cytomegalovirus. Most TCR sequences were seen in very few donors, while some public TCRs were found in many individuals. According to a later analysis, TCR association rates differed among HLA loci, with DRB1 alleles showing the most associated TCRs and HLA-C alleles showing the fewest. An association between a missense DCLRE1C variant and V-gene and J-gene trimming of TCR beta chains was found in a later genetic analysis and replicated in an independent cohort. Because HLA typing was missing for some donors at each locus, association tests included only the typed subset. For the cohort, immune exposure information was limited to CMV serostatus. When HLA alleles, especially DR and DQ, strongly co-occurred, attributing TCR associations to individual alleles was difficult. In a later analysis, most CMV-associated TCR beta chains were found to appear HLA-restricted, with HLA associations seemingly driven largely by CMV exposure. The authors suggested that the approach could potentially be extended to other disease states and immunological phenotypes. Broadly in line with IMGT annotations, most TCR beta V segments showed up in productive rearrangements about 87% or about 30% of the time in an earlier analysis of 587 of the donors. Three of the identified cytomegalovirus-associated TCR beta chains were confirmed in vitro to be specific for cytomegalovirus antigens. Roughly uniform sequencing depth across donors was assumed in presence/absence analyses, although this assumption may not hold. In a later genetic analysis, fewer N-insertions in productive TCRs were reported among donors in an Asian-associated ancestry cluster than the roughly 640-donor mean. The classifier was reported to diagnose cytomegalovirus status with high specificity and sensitivity in both the original cohort and the validation cohort. This cohort had only TCR beta chains sequenced, and the lack of alpha or paired-chain data limited which features could be detected. Correlated functional status among segregating V segments might reflect linkage disequilibrium, but an unknown experimental factor could not be ruled out. In a later analysis, HLA-associated TCR beta chains were found to be more clonally expanded and to have lower generation probabilities than equally common non-associated chains. At a false discovery rate of 0.05, a later analysis linked around 17,000 TCR beta sequences to specific HLA alleles. A cluster of highly shared sequence variants was judged likely to represent a technical artifact of the sequencing pipeline.

In total, fewer than 750 healthy bone marrow donors made up the cohort. At the time of sampling, every cohort member was nominally healthy, though immune exposures that went unrecorded were likely present. The donor tested CMV seronegative and was one of the 352 seronegative cohort members. Each donor provided a peripheral blood sample, and peripheral blood mononuclear cells were used for TCR beta sequencing. Genomic DNA was extracted from the blood cell samples with the Qiagen DNeasy Blood Extraction Kit. This receptor was identified in a woman aged 18-35 years in good health and CMV-seronegative. The specimen was PBMCs.

In nucleotides, the sequence is TGCGCCAGCAGCCAAATCCTGCGCAGGGAGGGTGGGGCTTTCTTT. Translated, this is CASSQILRREGGAFF. The chain uses TRBV4-1 and TRBJ1-1; possibly the D gene is TRBD1, per 5 matching bases. CDR1 MGHRA and CDR2 YSYEKL were looked up in the germline V gene. The V end loses 2 bases and the J end loses 11 bases, and a stretch of 21 bases separates them. Including the terminal cysteine and phenylalanine, the CDR3 comprises 15 residues. The kept DNA is CDR3 alone, 45 bases in frame from the first base.